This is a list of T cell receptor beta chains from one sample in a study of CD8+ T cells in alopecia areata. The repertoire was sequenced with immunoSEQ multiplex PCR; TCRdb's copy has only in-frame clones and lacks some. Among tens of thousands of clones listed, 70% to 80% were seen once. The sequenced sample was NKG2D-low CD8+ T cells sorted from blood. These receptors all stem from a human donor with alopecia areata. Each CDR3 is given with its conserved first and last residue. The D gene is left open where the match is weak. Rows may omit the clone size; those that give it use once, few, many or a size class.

DNA: TGTGCCAGCAGTCCCCAGACTAGGATCTTGTTCTTC; CDR3: CASSPQTRILFF; V: TRBV27; size: -; D: -; J: TRBJ2-1
DNA: TGTGCCAGCAGTTTATTGGCTAGCGGGGCGACCTCCTACGAGCAGTACTTC; CDR3: CASSLLASGATSYEQYF; V: TRBV28; size: large; D: TRBD2; J: TRBJ2-7
DNA: TGTGCCAGCAGCTTAGCGCCCGGGACAGGATACAGCACAGATACGCAGTATTTT; CDR3: CASSLAPGTGYSTDTQYF; V: TRBV7-8; size: -; D: TRBD1; J: TRBJ2-3
DNA: TGTGCCAGCAGTGTACCGGGACTAGCGGCGAACACCGGGGAGCTGTTTTTT; CDR3: CASSVPGLAANTGELFF; V: TRBV6-4; size: few; D: TRBD2; J: TRBJ2-2
DNA: TGTGCCAGCTCACCGACAGGGGAAGGGGCTCAGCCCCAGCATTTT; CDR3: CASSPTGEGAQPQHF; V: TRBV18; size: -; D: TRBD1; J: TRBJ1-5
DNA: TGCAGCGTTGAGGAGCTTACCGGGGAGCTGTTTTTT; CDR3: CSVEELTGELFF; V: TRBV29-1; size: -; D: -; J: TRBJ2-2
DNA: TGCAGCGTTGAGGGGGGAGCGGGGGCGGAGTATACGCAGTATTTT; CDR3: CSVEGGAGAEYTQYF; V: TRBV29-1; size: -; D: TRBD2; J: TRBJ2-3
DNA: TGCGCCAGCAGCCTAATCTCTAGCGGCTCCTACGAGCAGTACTTC; CDR3: CASSLISSGSYEQYF; V: TRBV4-1; size: -; D: TRBD2; J: TRBJ2-7
DNA: TGTGCCACCAGCAGAGTTCGTTCTGGGTCACAAGAGACCCAGTACTTC; CDR3: CATSRVRSGSQETQYF; V: TRBV15; size: -; D: -; J: TRBJ2-5
DNA: TGTGCCAGCAGTCCATTAAGAAGAGATGGCTACACCTTC; CDR3: CASSPLRRDGYTF; V: TRBV6-6; size: once; D: -; J: TRBJ1-2
DNA: TGTGCCAGTAGTGCCGCTAGCGGGGGGGCTTATGAGCAGTTCTTC; CDR3: CASSAASGGAYEQFF; V: TRBV19; size: -; D: TRBD2; J: TRBJ2-1
DNA: TGCGCCAGCAGCCAAGATGAGGCCTTCGGGGGGTACGAGCAGTACTTC; CDR3: CASSQDEAFGGYEQYF; V: TRBV4-1; size: -; D: TRBD2; J: TRBJ2-7
DNA: TGTGCCTGGAGTGAGGAAGCGGGTAACACCGGGGAGCTGTTTTTT; CDR3: CAWSEEAGNTGELFF; V: TRBV30; size: -; D: -; J: TRBJ2-2
DNA: TGTGCCAGCAGTTACTCGACAGCAAATGGCTACACCTTC; CDR3: CASSYSTANGYTF; V: TRBV6-5; size: -; D: -; J: TRBJ1-2
DNA: TGCAGCGTTGAATTCCCAGGGTATGGCTACACCTTC; CDR3: CSVEFPGYGYTF; V: TRBV29-1; size: -; D: -; J: TRBJ1-2
DNA: TGTGCCAGCAGCCTCGGACGTAGCTCCTACGAGCAGTACTTC; CDR3: CASSLGRSSYEQYF; V: TRBV6-5; size: -; D: -; J: TRBJ2-7
DNA: TGCGCCAGCAGGGGGCCAGGGGCCAACGTCCTGACTTTC; CDR3: CASRGPGANVLTF; V: TRBV10-2; size: -; D: -; J: TRBJ2-6
DNA: TGCAGCGTTGAGGCGAGGGACAGGGAACTATACATTCAGTACTTC; CDR3: CSVEARDRELYIQYF; V: TRBV29-1; size: -; D: TRBD1; J: TRBJ2-4
DNA: TGTGCCAGCAGTTTACGGGGCTCCTACGAGCAGTACTTC; CDR3: CASSLRGSYEQYF; V: TRBV27; size: -; D: -; J: TRBJ2-7
DNA: TGTGCCAGCAGTTTAGATGGCGGGGGGGCCTACAATGAGCAGTTCTTC; CDR3: CASSLDGGGAYNEQFF; V: TRBV27; size: -; D: TRBD2; J: TRBJ2-1
DNA: TGTGCCAGCAGCTGGGAGGGGGGCACAGATACGCAGTATTTT; CDR3: CASSWEGGTDTQYF; V: TRBV7-3; size: -; D: -; J: TRBJ2-3
DNA: TGTGCCAGCAGTTTTCAGGGGACCCTTGGCTACACCTTC; CDR3: CASSFQGTLGYTF; V: TRBV28; size: few; D: -; J: TRBJ1-2
DNA: TGTGCCAGCAGCTTGGAGGGCCTAGCGGGGTACAATGAGCAGTTCTTC; CDR3: CASSLEGLAGYNEQFF; V: TRBV5-4; size: -; D: TRBD2; J: TRBJ2-1
DNA: TGCGCCAGCAGCTTGTGGGACGGCGACTACGAGCAGTACTTC; CDR3: CASSLWDGDYEQYF; V: TRBV5-1; size: -; D: -; J: TRBJ2-7
DNA: TGTGCCAGCAGTCTCAATCTATGGCGCGTCGAGCAGTTCTTC; CDR3: CASSLNLWRVEQFF; V: TRBV27; size: -; D: -; J: TRBJ2-1
DNA: TGTGCCAGCAGTGCCTCTTGGACAGGGAGCACAGATACGCAGTATTTT; CDR3: CASSASWTGSTDTQYF; V: TRBV6-4; size: -; D: TRBD1; J: TRBJ2-3
DNA: TGCAGCGCAATTACAGGGAATTATGGCTACACCTTC; CDR3: CSAITGNYGYTF; V: TRBV29-1; size: -; D: -; J: TRBJ1-2
DNA: TGTGCCAGCAGCGTAGGAAGAGCAGCAGATACGCAGTATTTT; CDR3: CASSVGRAADTQYF; V: TRBV9; size: -; D: -; J: TRBJ2-3
DNA: TGTGCCAGCAGTGACGAGGGGGCGGCAGATACGCAGTATTTT; CDR3: CASSDEGAADTQYF; V: TRBV6-4; size: -; D: TRBD1; J: TRBJ2-3
DNA: TGTGCCAGCAGTTTAGTAAGTGTGACGGCTCATGGGGCCAACGTCCTGACTTTC; CDR3: CASSLVSVTAHGANVLTF; V: TRBV27; size: -; D: -; J: TRBJ2-6
DNA: TGTGCCAGCAGTTACTCGGCAGCAAGCTCCTACAATGAGCAGTTCTTC; CDR3: CASSYSAASSYNEQFF; V: TRBV6-6; size: -; D: -; J: TRBJ2-1
DNA: TGTGCCAGCAGTACAGGGAACTATGGCTACACCTTC; CDR3: CASSTGNYGYTF; V: TRBV6-5; size: -; D: -; J: TRBJ1-2
DNA: TGCGCCAGCGGGACCCCCCGAGCGGAACAAGAGACCCAGTACTTC; CDR3: CASGTPRAEQETQYF; V: TRBV5-1; size: -; D: -; J: TRBJ2-5
DNA: TGTGCCACCAGCAGAGAGCCCAGGGACAATGAGCAGTTCTTC; CDR3: CATSREPRDNEQFF; V: TRBV15; size: -; D: -; J: TRBJ2-1
DNA: TGCAGCGTTGAACAACTCTACAATGAGCAGTTCTTC; CDR3: CSVEQLYNEQFF; V: TRBV29-1; size: -; D: -; J: TRBJ2-1